This T cell receptor (beta chain) stems from a study of blood T cell repertoires in COVID-19. At the level of the study: Collection of acute and convalescent COVID-19 samples took place in the United States, Italy and Spain. Sources were T cells, B-cell-depleted T cells, or PBMCs; the material itself was cDNA or gDNA.

Per germline, CDR1 MNHEY and CDR2 SMNVEV (reference sequence). The V and J ends lost 5 bases and 1 base, in that order; junction bases with no gene match: 4. The CDR3 covers 15 residues. Per the original data handling: Amplification from reference gene primers served as the basis for estimated nucleated cell counts. Using immunoSEQ multiplex PCR, the repertoire was profiled, and TCRdb retains in-frame clones only, with some absent. D and trimming come from the DNA, and the V and J calls and clone size come from that table. Of 130,000 to 150,000 clones detected, more than 65% appear once; the ten largest clones hold roughly 10%.

The sequencing input was peripheral blood. This clonotype originated in a man in his sixties with active or convalescent COVID-19. The chain recombines TRBV27 with TRBJ2-4; the match to TRBD1 covers 8 bases. CDR3 DNA: TGTGCCAGCAGTAGGCAGGGGGCTGCCAAAAACATTCAGTACTTC. Translating gives CASSRQGAAKNIQYF.